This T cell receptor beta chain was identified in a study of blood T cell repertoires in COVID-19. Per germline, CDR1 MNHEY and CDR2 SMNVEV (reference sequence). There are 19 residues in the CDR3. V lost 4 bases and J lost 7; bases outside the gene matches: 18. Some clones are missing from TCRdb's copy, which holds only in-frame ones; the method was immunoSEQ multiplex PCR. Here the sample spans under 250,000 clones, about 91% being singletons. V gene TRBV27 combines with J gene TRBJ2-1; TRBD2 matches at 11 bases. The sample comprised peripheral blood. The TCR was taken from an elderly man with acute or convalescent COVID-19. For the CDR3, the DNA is TGTGCCAGCAGTTCTTTCGGTAGCGGGGGGGCATCCCCCCGGAATGAGCAGTTCTTC. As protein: CASSSFGSGGASPRNEQFF.